The clone carrying this T cell receptor beta chain was detected ten times or more. Its target is unknown. In a library made to pick up alpha chains, this beta chain is a stray read with a size that means little. TCRdb re-called the 5' RACE reads through MiXCR, storing one row per CDR3 protein. Among over 5,500 distinct CDR3 sequences listed, around 15% were seen once. The CDR3 is made up of 16 amino acids. The germline gives CDR1 SGHTA, CDR2 FQGTGA. V shed 6 bases and J 1 base; nucleotides not matched to a gene: 6. The data are from a study of spatial heterogeneity in lung cancer. The wider study: A consistent excess of beta-chain over alpha-chain sequences was detected. The mean occurrence of each unique TCR and UMI combination in raw reads exceeded eight. Study-level findings and limits: Counts of expanded alpha and beta TCRs within tumors tracked the tumor nonsynonymous mutation count.

Time point meaning: sample taken at primary tumor resection. There were roughly 78 donors, all of them untreated patients with early-stage non-small cell lung cancer. The chain recombines TRBV7-3 with TRBJ2-2; 9 bases line up with TRBD1. This clonotype was obtained from a male donor with early-stage non-small cell lung cancer. Here the sequenced sample was lung tumor tissue, taken at surgery. In DNA, the CDR3 is TGTGCCAGCAGGAAGCCGGGACAGGGGAACACCGGGGAGCTGTTTTTT. Encoded protein: CASRKPGQGNTGELFF.